The next 18 T cell receptor beta chains were all read from a single sample in a study of blood T cells in healthy people across ages. The second PCR ran roughly 6 to 11 cycles with a sample-barcoded 5' primer and J-beta primers. TCRdb re-called the 5' RACE reads with MiXCR, one entry per CDR3 protein. The data show some 1.5 million distinct CDR3 sequences, with roughly 30% seen just once and around 7.7% held by the top ten. What was sequenced was blood. These receptors came from a woman in her thirties in good health.

The V and J genes are TRBV7-9 and TRBJ2-7; 7 nucleotides match TRBD1. V shed 4 bases and J 0 bases; nucleotides not matched to a gene: 6. The length of the CDR3 is 15 residues. CDR1 SEHNR and CDR2 FQNEAQ come from the germline V gene (reference sequence). Written as DNA, the CDR3 is TGTGCCAGCAGCTATAATCGGGACAGCTCCTACGAGCAGTACTTC. Protein: CASSYNRDSSYEQYF.

The chain carries TRBV5-1 and TRBJ1-1, with D perhaps TRBD1 (5 bases). This CDR3 comprises 14 residues. Germline CDR1 reads SGHRS; CDR2 reads YFSETQ. V lost 4 bases to trimming and J lost 4 bases, with 14 bases between them. The CDR3 sequence: CASSPNSGATEAFF. The CDR3 DNA reads as TGCGCCAGCAGCCCGAACTCCGGGGCCACTGAAGCTTTCTTT.

This sequence joins TRBV7-2 and TRBJ2-3; the match to TRBD2 covers 8 bases. The ends lost 7 bases at V and 1 base at J; junction bases unmatched: 7. The CDR3 is 15 residues long. Germline CDR1 SGHTA, CDR2 FQGNSA. The CDR3 reads CASTPGTRGTDTQYF. CDR3 in DNA: TGTGCCAGCACTCCCGGGACTAGGGGCACAGATACGCAGTATTTT.

This clonotype appeared a few times. The chain employs TRBV12-3 or TRBV12-4 and TRBJ1-5; no reliable D call. The CDR3 loop spans 14 amino acids. Deletions cut 3 bases from V and 1 base from J, with 7 bases between. The CDR3 region is CASSFVGSNQPQHF. The DNA of the CDR3 is TGTGCCAGCAGTTTCGTAGGGAGCAATCAGCCCCAGCATTTT.

On this clonotype: The junction does not match germline at one end; this may be a read error. V is TRBV9 and J is TRBJ1-5; D call uncertain. The CDR3 totals 14 residues. Germline V CDR1 and CDR2: SGDLS, YYNGEE. The CDR3 nucleotides are TGTGCCAGTAGCGTAGGTAGGAGTTATCAGCCCCAGCATTTT. As protein: CASSVGRSYQPQHF.

The CDR3 region has the DNA TGCAGTGCTAGAGATCCAGTAGTTCCAGATACGCAGTATTTT. Translating it yields CSARDPVVPDTQYF. The genes are TRBV20-1 and TRBJ2-3; D uncertain. This CDR3 is built from 14 residues. Germline values: CDR1 DFQATT, CDR2 SNEGSKA (reference sequence). V shed 0 bases and J shed 4 bases, with 11 bases lying between them.

V and J are TRBV7-3 and TRBJ2-2; D gene uncertain. In germline, CDR1 is SGHTA, CDR2 FQGTGA. Trimming stripped 5 bases from V and 5 bases from J, with 18 bases between. This CDR3 contains 16 residues. The CDR3 protein is CASSPQDKKSTGELFF. CDR3 sequence (DNA): TGTGCCAGCAGCCCACAAGATAAGAAAAGTACCGGGGAGCTGTTTTTT.

This clonotype was observed at least ten times. The chain has TRBV10-3 and TRBJ2-7; D not certain. This CDR3 contains 13 residues. Germline CDR1 reads ENHRY; CDR2 reads SYGVKD. The V end lost 2 bases, the J end lost 4 bases, and 9 bases lay between the germline ends. CDR3 nucleotide sequence: TGTGCCATCAGTGAGGGATATGCTTACGAGCAGTACTTC. This gives the protein CAISEGYAYEQYF.

The chain recombines TRBV20-1 with TRBJ2-7, with unresolved D. This CDR3 spans 15 amino acids. Germline CDR1 reads DFQATT; CDR2 reads SNEGSKA (reference sequence). V was shortened by 3 bases and J by 0 bases, with 15 bases between the two germline ends. The CDR3, as DNA: TGCAGTGCTAGGCTTTCCGGCAGGAGCTCCTACGAGCAGTACTTC. The encoded protein is CSARLSGRSSYEQYF.

This clonotype was observed a few times. The J gene is TRBJ2-4, the V gene TRBV7-2; 7 nucleotides align to TRBD2. J lost 9 bases, V lost 8 bases, and 16 bases had no gene match. Germline V gives CDR1 SGHTA, CDR2 FQGNSA. The CDR3 length is 15 residues. The CDR3 DNA reads as TGTGCCAGCCGCAAAGCTAGCGGCGGGAAGGCCATTCAGTACTTC. Its protein is CASRKASGGKAIQYF.

The CDR3 region has the DNA TGTGCCAGCTCACCCTATGAAGCTACAGATACGCAGTATTTT. Residues: CASSPYEATDTQYF. The rearrangement joins TRBV18 to TRBJ2-3; no clear D gene. CDR3 length: 14 residues. Germline CDR1 reads KGHSH; CDR2 reads LQKENI. Trimming removed 3 bases at V and 3 bases at J, with 10 bases between.

The rearrangement joins TRBV6-2 or TRBV6-3 to TRBJ2-3; D is unresolved. CDR1 is MNHEY and CDR2 is SVGEGT in the germline V gene. This CDR3 region has 15 residues. Trimming shortened V by 7 bases and J by 3 bases, and 17 bases separated the two germline ends. CDR3 loop: CASKRPYPMTDTQYF. DNA of the CDR3: TGTGCCAGCAAACGGCCTTACCCCATGACAGATACGCAGTATTTT.

The V call is TRBV11-2, the J call TRBJ2-3; D is uncertain. The CDR3 is 14 amino acids. Germline lookup yields CDR1 SGHAT and CDR2 FQNNGV. Trimming took 2 bases from V and 6 from J, leaving 12 bases between them. CDR3 in DNA: TGTGCCAGCAGCTTAAGCTTCGCGGTGGATACGCAGTATTTT. Amino acid sequence: CASSLSFAVDTQYF.

CDR3 protein: CASSVRENTDTQYF. The CDR3 region has the DNA TGTGCCAGCAGCGTTCGCGAAAACACAGATACGCAGTATTTT. The chain has TRBV9 and TRBJ2-3; D is ambiguous. With 2 bases removed from V and 2 bases from J, the gap between germline ends came to 9 bases. Germline CDR1 reads SGDLS; CDR2 reads YYNGEE. The CDR3 covers 14 residues. Looking up the rest from reference TRBV9 and TRBJ2-3 gives the full variable domain: DSGVTQTPKHLITATGQRVTLRCSPRSGDLSVYWYQQSLDQGLQFLIQYYNGEERAKGNILERFSAQQFPDLHSELNLSSLELGDSALYFCASSVRENTDTQYFGPGTRLTVL.

This chain uses TRBV7-9 with TRBJ2-4; 7 nucleotides align to TRBD2. CDR3 length equals 15 residues. V trimming: 5 bases; J trimming: 13 bases; junction bases outside the gene matches: 17. Germline V gene sequence: CDR1 SEHNR, CDR2 FQNEAQ (reference sequence). The CDR3 coding sequence is TGTGCCAGCAGCCCCGAGTCGACTAGCACCTTTGGGCAGTACTTC. Its translation: CASSPESTSTFGQYF.

V is TRBV20-1 and J is TRBJ1-4; a possible D gene is TRBD1 (5 bases). The CDR3 is made up of 15 amino acids. The germline V gene encodes CDR1 DFQATT and CDR2 SNEGSKA (reference sequence). V was cut by 1 base and J by 8 bases, with 17 bases left in between. CDR3 protein: CSARVAGDASEKLFF. The DNA of the CDR3 is TGCAGTGCTAGAGTGGCGGGGGACGCTAGCGAAAAACTGTTTTTT.

This clonotype showed up many times. The chain carries TRBV20-1 and TRBJ1-2, with 7 bases identical to TRBD1. Looked up from germline, CDR1 is DFQATT and CDR2 is SNEGSKA (reference sequence). The CDR3 consists of 14 residues. Trimming at V came to 2 bases and at J to 8 bases, leaving 11 bases not matched to a gene. The CDR3 region has the DNA TGCAGTGCTAGAACAACAGGGGAGGGGGACGGCTACACCTTC. Translating gives CSARTTGEGDGYTF.

The chain couples TRBV5-1 to TRBJ2-1, with 7 bases identical to TRBD2. The CDR3 covers 12 residues. V lost 4 bases to trimming and J lost 14 bases; unmatched junction nucleotides: 9. From germline, CDR1 is SGHRS and CDR2 YFSETQ. The CDR3 loop is CASSPLRGVKFF. In DNA, the CDR3 is TGCGCCAGCAGCCCTTTACGGGGGGTGAAGTTCTTC.